This is a list of T cell receptor beta chains from one sample in a study of vaccination effects on CD4 cells after COVID-19. Only in-frame clones appear in the TCRdb table, and some are missing; sequencing was by immunoSEQ multiplex PCR. The sample shows fewer than 30,000 clones, under 90% of them seen only once. Antigens for these TCRs are unknown. The sample consisted of CD4+ T cells from PBMCs cultured with HCoV-NL63 spike peptides, taken after COVID-19 vaccination. The receptors come from a human donor who received a COVID-19 vaccine. Some clones in this sample may be carry-over from other donors' samples. CDR3s include the opening cysteine and the closing phenylalanine or tryptophan. The D gene is left open where the match is weak. Clone size is stated in some rows and not others, as once, few, many or a class when expanded.

TRBV19	.	TRBJ1-5	.	CASSGSEPQHF	TGTGCCAGTAGTGGTTCTGAGCCCCAGCATTTT
TRBV5-1	.	TRBJ1-6	.	CASSLVAAYNSPLHF	TGCGCCAGCAGCTTGGTGGCAGCCTATAATTCACCCCTCCACTTT
TRBV24-1	.	TRBJ2-3	.	CATSGRDRGGTDTQYF	TGTGCCACCAGTGGCCGGGACCGAGGCGGGACAGATACGCAGTATTTT
TRBV7-8	.	TRBJ1-4	.	CASSLDVLAVEKLFF	TGTGCCAGCAGCTTAGATGTATTGGCAGTTGAAAAACTGTTTTTT
TRBV2	.	TRBJ2-1	.	CASSEGPVAEQFF	TGTGCCAGCAGCGAAGGGCCGGTAGCTGAGCAGTTCTTC
TRBV11-1	TRBD1	TRBJ1-6	.	CASSFGTGSSPLHF	TGTGCCAGCAGCTTCGGGACAGGCTCTTCACCCCTCCACTTT
TRBV6-2/TRBV6-3	.	TRBJ2-1	once	CASSHGGSYNEQFF	TGTGCCAGCAGTCACGGGGGTTCCTACAATGAGCAGTTCTTC
TRBV5-1	.	TRBJ2-1	.	CASSQRKGTQFF	TGCGCCAGCAGCCAGAGAAAGGGAACCCAGTTCTTC
TRBV6-1	.	TRBJ1-2	.	CASSEAVISAGYTF	TGTGCCAGCAGTGAAGCAGTAATCTCGGCTGGCTACACCTTC
TRBV6-5	.	TRBJ2-5	.	CASKADRTQYF	TGTGCCAGCAAGGCGGACCGGACCCAGTACTTC
TRBV9	TRBD1	TRBJ2-3	.	CASSPQGAGTDTQYF	TGTGCCAGCAGCCCCCAGGGGGCAGGCACAGATACGCAGTATTTT
TRBV6-6	.	TRBJ1-5	.	CASSTGSGQPQHF	TGTGCCAGCAGCACAGGTTCGGGTCAGCCCCAGCATTTT
TRBV4-1	.	TRBJ2-1	.	CASRHSRAPSVNEQFF	TGCGCCAGCAGGCATAGCCGGGCCCCCAGTGTCAATGAGCAGTTCTTC
TRBV28	.	TRBJ1-1	.	CASTQWRVNTEAFF	TGTGCCAGCACCCAATGGAGGGTGAACACTGAAGCTTTCTTT
TRBV10-3	.	TRBJ1-2	.	CAIRGDTRINYGYTF	TGTGCCATCAGGGGGGACACCAGGATTAACTATGGCTACACCTTC
TRBV6-2/TRBV6-3	.	TRBJ1-1	.	CASSRSGRGTEAFF	TGTGCCAGCAGCCGATCAGGCAGGGGAACTGAAGCTTTCTTT
TRBV3-1/TRBV3-2	TRBD1	TRBJ2-3	.	CASSQELGQGYSSTDTQYF	TGTGCCAGCAGCCAAGAACTGGGACAGGGATACTCTAGCACAGATACGCAGTATTTT
TRBV25-1	TRBD1	TRBJ2-1	.	CASSEWGTGDLNEQFF	TGTGCCAGCAGTGAATGGGGGACAGGGGATCTCAATGAGCAGTTCTTC
TRBV28	.	TRBJ1-6	.	CASREAGWTYNSPLHF	TGTGCCAGCAGAGAAGCCGGATGGACCTATAATTCACCCCTCCACTTT
TRBV7-2	.	TRBJ1-3	.	CASSRSFGDTSGNTIYF	TGTGCCAGCAGCAGAAGCTTCGGGGACACCTCCGGAAACACCATATATTTT
TRBV19	.	TRBJ1-2	.	CASSIDFFGDGRRLYGYTF	TGTGCCAGTAGTATAGATTTCTTCGGAGACGGTCGCCGCCTCTATGGCTACACCTTC
TRBV4-2	.	TRBJ2-1	.	CASSQDPRVVLEQFF	TGTGCCAGCAGCCAAGATCCACGTGTAGTCTTGGAGCAGTTCTTC
TRBV2	.	TRBJ1-5	.	CASASDSSNQPQHF	TGTGCCAGCGCCTCCGACAGCAGCAATCAGCCCCAGCATTTT
TRBV6-5	.	TRBJ2-1	.	CASSFQTSDEQFF	TGTGCCAGCAGTTTTCAGACTTCGGATGAGCAGTTCTTC
TRBV2	TRBD1	TRBJ1-2	.	CASSVTGGALYGYTF	TGTGCCAGCAGTGTCACAGGGGGCGCGTTGTATGGCTACACCTTC
TRBV5-1	.	TRBJ1-2	few	CASSPEVGLGYGYTF	TGCGCCAGCAGCCCGGAGGTCGGGCTCGGCTATGGCTACACCTTC
TRBV6-5	.	TRBJ2-1	.	CASSYSRGGSYNEQFF	TGTGCCAGCAGTTACTCTCGGGGAGGCTCCTACAATGAGCAGTTCTTC
TRBV19	.	TRBJ2-3	.	CASSRQGLGTDTQYF	TGTGCCAGTAGTCGTCAGGGGCTTGGCACAGATACGCAGTATTTT
TRBV5-1	.	TRBJ2-1	few	CASSLADGQDEQFF	TGCGCCAGCAGCTTGGCCGACGGCCAGGATGAGCAGTTCTTC
TRBV5-1	.	TRBJ2-3	once	CASSLGNSLAGTQYF	TGCGCCAGCAGCTTGGGGAACAGCCTAGCCGGTACGCAGTATTTT